This TCR beta chain is from a study of blood T cells in healthy people across ages. Notes on this clonotype: Its antigen is unknown.

From germline, CDR1 is ENHRY and CDR2 SYGVKD. V lost 7 bases and J lost 0, with 11 bases in between. The CDR3 has 14 residues. With a J-beta primer mix and a sample-barcoded 5' primer, a second PCR ran about 7 to 11 cycles. TCRdb reprocessed the 5' RACE reads with MiXCR, giving one entry per CDR3 protein. The top ten hold about 10% of the sample, which has approximately 1.5 million distinct CDR3 sequences, around 36% seen once. Study-wide results and limits: There was no known CMV status for donors, so expanded clonotype changes were possibly confounded. A strong correlation was seen between TCR beta diversity and naive T cell percentage.

What was sequenced was blood. The TCR was taken from a woman in her 30s in good health. The rearrangement links TRBV10-3 to TRBJ2-3; a possible D gene is TRBD2 (5 bases). CDR3 amino acids: CAIMGGPSTDTQYF. CDR3 bases: TGTGCCATCATGGGCGGGCCTAGCACAGATACGCAGTATTTT.